This T cell receptor (beta chain) was retrieved from a study of T cells expressing NK-cell markers. Study-level background: Sorted CD3+CD56-NKG2C+, CD3+CD56+NKG2C- and CD3+CD56+NKG2C+ T cells were the source of the TCR beta repertoires. Within the sequenced cohort of eight donors, seven exhibited HCMV seropositivity and one was seronegative.

Production of TCR beta cDNA relied on 5'RACE template switching with UMIs. TCRdb reworked the 5' RACE reads into one entry per CDR3 protein, no DNA. The table lists hundreds of thousands of distinct CDR3 sequences. Germline CDR1 is SGHNT and CDR2 is YENEEA. This CDR3 region has 16 residues. To note about this clonotype: The antigen is undetermined.

General study findings and limits: As a fraction of CD8+ T cells, dominant NKG2C+ clonotypes reached roughly 1.0-7.5% in six donors.

This clonotype originated in a man between 18 and 35 years old in good health. The V and J genes are TRBV11-3 and TRBJ2-1; absent DNA, TCRdb's TRBD1 call cannot be checked. The sample consisted of blood T cells: a sorted CD56 or NKG2C T cell subset, CD4+ or CD8+ T cells, or bulk PBMC T cells (not recorded which). The CDR3 region is CASSDRTGATYNEQFF.